This TCR beta chain originates from a study of OX40 agonist ivuxolimab in advanced cancers. As for the study in general: Three individuals attained partial responses, comprising one hepatocellular carcinoma case and two cutaneous melanoma cases.

Autoimmune disease history or systemic immunosuppression barred patients. Study-wide results and caveats: Specificity for antigen went undetermined in the expanded peripheral T cells.

Germline loops: CDR1 SGHRS, CDR2 YFSETQ. CDR3 size: 16 residues. Losses at the gene ends were 3 bases for V and 1 base for J; bases not matched to a gene: 7. Worth noting for this clone: The antigen remains undetermined.

Profiled with immunoSEQ multiplex PCR; TCRdb holds only in-frame clones, not every one. The table has about 68,000 clones, roughly nine tenths seen once. The clonotype originates from an adult with an advanced solid tumor such as melanoma, head and neck, liver or kidney cancer. Sample: CD4+ or CD8+ T cells sorted from blood, taken in a trial of the OX40 agonist ivuxolimab. The genes are TRBV5-1 and TRBJ1-1, with 9 positions matching TRBD1. The CDR3 DNA sequence: TGCGCCAGCAGCTCGATTTTGACAGGGGGGAACACTGAAGCTTTCTTT. Translation: CASSSILTGGNTEAFF. The full variable domain, in which reference TRBV5-1 and TRBJ1-1 provide the parts outside the CDR3, is KAGVTQTPRYLIKTRGQQVTLSCSPISGHRSVSWYQQTPGQGLQFLFEYFSETQRNKGNFPGRFSGRQFSNSRSEMNVSTLELGDSALYLCASSSILTGGNTEAFFGQGTRLTVV.